What follows is one T cell receptor beta chain and its context. Clones were read by immunoSEQ multiplex PCR, and TCRdb kept only the in-frame ones, dropping some. The repertoire holds some 490,000 clones, with over 75% as singletons. With 4 bases clipped from V and 4 bases from J, the junction kept 7 bases outside the gene matches. The CDR3 has 14 amino acids. From germline, CDR1 is LNHDA and CDR2 SQIVND (reference sequence). The data were obtained in a study of blood T cell repertoires in COVID-19. V and J are TRBV19 and TRBJ2-7; 7 bases are a match to TRBD1. The receptor's source is a human donor in a cohort sampled during active COVID-19. The specimen sequenced was peripheral blood. The CDR3 DNA sequence: TGTGCCAGTAGTAACCGGGACAGACCGTACGAGCAGTACTTC. This sequence encodes CASSNRDRPYEQYF.